A selection of T cell receptor beta chains follows, all from one sample in a study of shared clonotypes between healthy human individuals. The repertoire was sequenced with immunoSEQ multiplex PCR; TCRdb's copy has only in-frame clones and lacks some. Of 2,500,000 or so clones listed, 85% to 95% are singletons. The sequencing sample was made of naive CD4+ T cells from PBMCs. The receptors shown here come from a man aged 18 to 29 in good health. Some clones in this sample may be carry-over from other donors' samples. The CDR3 runs from the conserved cysteine through the conserved F or W. The D gene is left open where the match is weak. Expanded clones get a size class; other rows say once, few or many, or leave the size out.

J,size,D,length,V,DNA,CDR3
TRBJ1-1,few,TRBD1,13,TRBV5-1,TGCGCCAGCAAGGGACAGCTGAACACTGAAGCTTTCTTT,CASKGQLNTEAFF
TRBJ1-6,NA,NA,14,TRBV27,TGTGCCAGCAGTTTCGACAGATATAATTCACCCCTCCACTTT,CASSFDRYNSPLHF
TRBJ2-1,once,NA,14,TRBV19,TGTGCCACCCATCGGGGGACCGGTTACAATGAGCAGTTCTTC,CATHRGTGYNEQFF
TRBJ1-2,NA,TRBD1,14,TRBV2,TGTGCCAGCAGTTCGGGACAGCTTGGCTATGGCTACACCTTC,CASSSGQLGYGYTF
TRBJ2-7,NA,NA,15,TRBV5-5,TGTGCCAGCAGCTGGTCGGGACATAACTCCTACGAGCAGTACTTC,CASSWSGHNSYEQYF
TRBJ2-5,NA,NA,15,TRBV28,TGTGCCAGCAGTTTATACGTTAGAAGTCAAGAGACCCAGTACTTC,CASSLYVRSQETQYF
TRBJ2-7,NA,NA,15,TRBV5-1,TGCGCCAGCAGCTTGGGGCCGGTAGGGTCCTACGAGCAGTACTTC,CASSLGPVGSYEQYF
TRBJ2-2,NA,TRBD1,14,TRBV11-3,TGTGCCAGCAAAGGGGGCACGAACACCGGGGAGCTGTTTTTT,CASKGGTNTGELFF
TRBJ2-7,NA,NA,13,TRBV7-2,TGTGCCAGCAGCTTAGCAATGTTATACGAGCAGTACTTC,CASSLAMLYEQYF
TRBJ2-3,NA,NA,15,TRBV11-2,TGTGCCAGCAGCTTCGCGGCGGGATTAGGAGATACGCAGTATTTT,CASSFAAGLGDTQYF
TRBJ2-1,NA,NA,13,TRBV28,TGTGCCAGCAGTCGGAGGGCCTACGATGAGCAGTTCTTC,CASSRRAYDEQFF
TRBJ1-2,NA,NA,15,TRBV5-1,TGCGCCAGCAGCTTGGATAGTTGGGACCGAGATGGCTACACCTTC,CASSLDSWDRDGYTF
TRBJ2-7,NA,NA,13,TRBV19,TGTGCCACGGGGCAGGGAAGCGTCTACGAGCAGTACTTC,CATGQGSVYEQYF
TRBJ2-6,NA,NA,16,TRBV7-9,TGTGCCAGCAGCCCACGAGGCCACTCTGGGGCCAACGTCCTGACTTTC,CASSPRGHSGANVLTF
TRBJ2-5,NA,TRBD1,14,TRBV30,TGTGCCTGGGATTCGGACAGGGGGGGAGAGACCCAGTACTTC,CAWDSDRGGETQYF
TRBJ2-1,NA,TRBD2,17,TRBV9,TGTGCCAGCAGCGGACTAGCGGGTTCAAGCTCCTACAATGAGCAGTTCTTC,CASSGLAGSSSYNEQFF
TRBJ1-1,NA,TRBD1,14,TRBV11-2,TGTGCCAGCAGTTGGGGACAGATGAACACTGAAGCTTTCTTT,CASSWGQMNTEAFF
TRBJ1-2,NA,TRBD1,14,TRBV6-1,TGTGCCAGCAACAGACAGGGGGCAGGGGAGGACTACACCTTC,CASNRQGAGEDYTF
TRBJ2-1,NA,NA,11,TRBV7-8,TGTGCCAGCAGCTTAGGGGAGGCAATGTTCTTC,CASSLGEAMFF
TRBJ1-3,NA,NA,11,TRBV19,TGTGCCAGTAGTATAACCCCCAGGACGGATTTT,CASSITPRTDF
TRBJ1-2,NA,NA,14,TRBV7-2,TGTGCCAGCAGGGAAAGAGGGGGACGGGGTGGCTACACCTTC,CASRERGGRGGYTF
TRBJ2-1,NA,NA,16,TRBV28,TGTGCCAGCAGTTTGATAGCGGCCCCCTCCTACAATGAGCAGTTCTTC,CASSLIAAPSYNEQFF
TRBJ2-3,NA,NA,15,TRBV4-2,TGTGCCAGCAGCCAAGACCAGCGGGGCACAGATACGCAGTATTTT,CASSQDQRGTDTQYF
TRBJ2-7,NA,NA,11,TRBV18,TGTGCCAGCTCACCAATATACGAGCAGTACTTC,CASSPIYEQYF
TRBJ2-7,once,TRBD2,15,TRBV7-6,TGTGCCAGCAGCGGGCTTGGCGGGGGAGCCTACGAGCAGCACTTC,CASSGLGGGAYEQHF
TRBJ2-3,NA,NA,16,TRBV9,TGTGCCAGCAGCGTCGGGGCGAGCCATCTGACAGATACGCAGTATTTT,CASSVGASHLTDTQYF
TRBJ1-3,NA,TRBD1,15,TRBV11-1,TGTGCCAGCAGCCGTCCCGGACAGGGAAGAAACACCATATATTTT,CASSRPGQGRNTIYF
TRBJ2-7,NA,TRBD2,14,TRBV6-5,TGTGCCAGCAGCCCGGAGGCGGGAGCTGGCGAGCAGTACTTC,CASSPEAGAGEQYF
TRBJ2-7,NA,TRBD2,13,TRBV28,TGTGCCAGCAGTCTAGCGGGGGCCTACGAGCAGTACTTC,CASSLAGAYEQYF
TRBJ2-5,NA,NA,14,TRBV13,TGTGCCAGCAGCTTCCGACAGAGACAAGAGACCCAGTACTTC,CASSFRQRQETQYF
TRBJ2-7,NA,NA,14,TRBV7-9,TGTGCCAGCAGACCCTGGGACTTCGGGAACGAGCAGTACTTC,CASRPWDFGNEQYF
TRBJ2-5,NA,NA,15,TRBV6-4,TGTGCCAGCAGTGACTCGATAAGCCCCCCAGAGACCCAGTACTTC,CASSDSISPPETQYF
TRBJ2-1,once,TRBD2,16,TRBV5-1,TGCGCCAGCAGCTGGGACCCGGGACTAGCAGGTAGTGAGCAGTTCTTC,CASSWDPGLAGSEQFF
TRBJ2-5,NA,NA,14,TRBV9,TGTGCCAGCAGCACAGGGACCAACCAAGAGACCCAGTACTTC,CASSTGTNQETQYF
TRBJ2-1,NA,TRBD2,19,TRBV5-1,TGCGCCAGCAGCTTGGCCCCGGGACTAGCGCCGAGCTCCTACAATGAGCAGTTCTTC,CASSLAPGLAPSSYNEQFF
TRBJ2-5,NA,NA,12,TRBV18,TGTGCCAGCTCACCTGGAGGAGAGACCCAGTACTTC,CASSPGGETQYF
TRBJ1-5,NA,NA,14,TRBV6-5,TGTGCCAGCAGTTACAGCAGGATCAATCAGCCCCAGCATTTT,CASSYSRINQPQHF
TRBJ2-3,NA,NA,14,TRBV10-2,TGCGCCAGCAGCGCGGGACGTCGCACAGATACGCAGTATTTT,CASSAGRRTDTQYF
TRBJ2-1,NA,NA,13,TRBV7-3,TGTGCCAGCAGCCCCCAAGGCTACAATGAGCAGTTCTTC,CASSPQGYNEQFF
TRBJ2-3,NA,TRBD2,15,TRBV28,TGTGCCAGCAGTTTAGCGGGAGGTCGGACAGATACGCAGTATTTT,CASSLAGGRTDTQYF
TRBJ1-2,NA,NA,13,TRBV28,TGTGCCAGCATTACGTCGGGTAACTATGGCTACACCTTC,CASITSGNYGYTF
TRBJ1-3,NA,NA,17,TRBV7-8,TGTGCCAGCAGTCGTGCACTCAGGGAGTCTTCTGGAAACACCATATATTTT,CASSRALRESSGNTIYF
TRBJ2-7,NA,TRBD2,13,TRBV15,TGTGCCACGCGACTAGCGGGAGGAGGTGAGCAGTACTTC,CATRLAGGGEQYF
TRBJ2-7,NA,NA,13,TRBV12-5,TGTGCTAGTGGTTTGACAGGCCTCGCCGAGCAGTACTTC,CASGLTGLAEQYF
TRBJ2-3,NA,TRBD2,13,TRBV29-1,TGCAGCTCAACGAGGGACTACAGAGATACGCAGTATTTT,CSSTRDYRDTQYF
TRBJ2-5,NA,TRBD2,18,TRBV5-1,TGCGCCAGCAGCTTGGGGGGACTAGCGGGAGGGAGTCTCGAGACCCAGTACTTC,CASSLGGLAGGSLETQYF
TRBJ1-4,NA,NA,16,TRBV28,TGTGCCAGCAGTTCACGTGGACTACTCCGGAATGAAAAACTGTTTTTT,CASSSRGLLRNEKLFF
TRBJ2-5,NA,NA,13,TRBV2,TGTGCCAGCAGTGAATCAGGCGGTGGGACCCAGTACTTC,CASSESGGGTQYF
TRBJ2-5,NA,NA,19,TRBV19,TGTGCCAGGGGACACCGTTGCCGACTAGCCAGCCTTTACCAAGAGACCCAGTACTTC,CARGHRCRLASLYQETQYF
TRBJ2-3,NA,NA,13,TRBV7-2,TGTGCCAGCAGCCCCCGCCCCACAGATACGCAGTATTTT,CASSPRPTDTQYF
TRBJ2-1,NA,NA,16,TRBV27,TGTGCCAGCAGTTCCCTAGGAGCCGGTACATTGGATGAGCAGTTCTTC,CASSSLGAGTLDEQFF
TRBJ1-5,NA,NA,12,TRBV2,TGTGCCAGCAGTGGGGTAGGGGTTCCCCAGCATTTT,CASSGVGVPQHF
TRBJ1-1,NA,NA,13,TRBV5-4,TGTGCCAGCAGCTTGAAGACGGCCCCTGAAGCTTTCTTT,CASSLKTAPEAFF
TRBJ1-3,NA,NA,16,TRBV4-2,TGTGCCAGCAGCCAAGCTGAGACATACCCTGGAAACACCATATATTTT,CASSQAETYPGNTIYF
TRBJ2-7,NA,NA,15,TRBV18,TGTGCCAGCTCCCTCGATGGGCTTGACTCCTACGAGCAGTACTTC,CASSLDGLDSYEQYF
TRBJ2-7,NA,TRBD2,14,TRBV28,TGTGCCAGCAGTTTACATAGCGGGAGTTACGAGCAGTACTTC,CASSLHSGSYEQYF
TRBJ2-5,NA,NA,13,TRBV6-5,TGTGCCAGCAGTCCAGCGGCTCAAGAGACCCAGTACTTC,CASSPAAQETQYF